Listed here are 23 T cell receptor beta chains from one sample, sequenced in a study of identical twins. TCRdb fed the 5' RACE reads into MiXCR, producing one record per CDR3 protein. The table records approximately 470,000 distinct CDR3 sequences, 14% of them present only once. The same sample was also used in a study of yellow fever vaccine responses in identical twins.

What was sequenced was CD4+ T cells sorted from blood. These receptors were collected from a woman between 18 and 30 years old in good health.

The chain is built from TRBV7-9 and TRBJ2-7; 8 bases align to TRBD2. Germline CDR1 is SEHNR and CDR2 is FQNEAQ (reference sequence). Trimming removed 8 bases from V and 4 bases from J; junction bases left unmatched: 7. The CDR3 length is 13 residues. The CDR3 region is CASGRLAPYEQYF. The CDR3 DNA reads TGTGCCAGCGGACGACTAGCGCCTTACGAGCAGTACTTC.

This clonotype has a handful of counts. The chain links TRBV6-2 or TRBV6-3 to TRBJ2-7; TRBD1 agrees at 8 bases. This CDR3 has 17 residues. J gave up 1 base and V 0 bases, and 8 bases lay outside the gene matches. CDR1 and CDR2 from the germline V gene are MNHEY and SVGEGT. CDR3 sequence (DNA): TGTGCCAGCAGTTACTCGACAGGGGCCGGTACTTCCTACGAGCAGTACTTC. It translates to CASSYSTGAGTSYEQYF.

The chain recombines TRBV20-1 with TRBJ2-4; D unclear. CDR3 length: 16 amino acids. V was shortened by 6 bases and J by 0 bases, with 18 bases between the two germline ends. The germline V gene has CDR1 DFQATT and CDR2 SNEGSKA (reference sequence). CDR3 nucleotides: TGCAGTGCCTATCGAGCATTCGTAGAAGCCAAAAACATTCAGTACTTC. This encodes CSAYRAFVEAKNIQYF.

In nucleotides, the CDR3 is TGTGCCAGCAGCTGGAACGGACCACCAAACGCAGATACGCAGTATTTT. It encodes CASSWNGPPNADTQYF. The rearrangement joins TRBV7-3 to TRBJ2-3, with D unresolved. The V end lost 4 bases, the J end lost 4 bases, and 18 bases lay between the germline ends. CDR1 SGHTA and CDR2 FQGTGA come from the germline V gene. This CDR3 region has 16 residues.

The gene calls are TRBV20-1 and TRBJ2-1; D possibly uses TRBD1 or TRBD2 (5 bases each). There are 15 residues in the CDR3. Trimming shortened V by 1 base and J by 6 bases, and 16 bases separated the two germline ends. Germline V gene data show CDR1 as DFQATT and CDR2 as SNEGSKA (reference sequence). The chain's CDR3 is CSARGRDLRGNEQFF. The CDR3 DNA sequence: TGCAGTGCTAGAGGTCGGGACCTCCGAGGCAATGAGCAGTTCTTC.

This chain links TRBV6-5 with TRBJ2-2, with TRBD1 matching over 8 bases. This CDR3 comprises 17 residues. The germline CDR1 and CDR2 sequences are MNHEY and SVGAGI. V shed 0 bases, J shed 4 bases, and the junction held 7 bases outside the gene matches. CDR3 sequence: CASSYSWTGYGTGELFF. DNA of the CDR3: TGTGCCAGCAGTTACTCATGGACAGGGTATGGCACCGGGGAGCTGTTTTTT.

This clonotype was picked up a small number of times. The V call is TRBV20-1, the J call TRBJ2-7, with 8 bases fitting TRBD1. Trimming took 6 bases from V and 0 from J; bases not matched to a gene: 4. The CDR3 has 13 amino acids. Germline V gives CDR1 DFQATT, CDR2 SNEGSKA (reference sequence). The CDR3 protein is CSAITGGSYEQYF. The CDR3 coding sequence is TGCAGTGCGATAACAGGGGGCTCCTACGAGCAGTACTTC.

The chain carries TRBV20-1 and TRBJ1-1, with D unclear. CDR1 and CDR2 (germline): DFQATT, SNEGSKA (reference sequence). V shed 3 bases and J shed 3 bases, with 11 bases lying between them. The CDR3 runs to 13 residues. This CDR3 reads CSASGQADTEAFF. The CDR3 DNA reads as TGCAGTGCTAGCGGGCAGGCGGACACTGAAGCTTTCTTT.

This clonotype has more than one count but fewer than ten. The V gene is TRBV28, the J gene TRBJ1-4; D gene unclear. Germline V gene data show CDR1 as MDHEN and CDR2 as SYDVKM. This CDR3 comprises 15 residues. V gave up 4 bases and J gave up 14 bases, with 23 bases separating them. CDR3 sequence: CASSSQKALGKTLFF. CDR3 in DNA: TGTGCCAGCAGTTCGCAAAAGGCCCTTGGAAAAACTCTGTTTTTT.

V and J are TRBV5-6 and TRBJ2-7, with 12 bases aligning to TRBD2. With 0 bases clipped from V and 2 bases from J, the junction kept 9 bases outside the gene matches. The CDR3 is 18 amino acids. CDR1 is SGHDT and CDR2 is YYEEEE in the germline V gene. CDR3 region: CASSLGLTSGRQTYEQYF. In DNA, the CDR3 is TGTGCCAGCAGCTTGGGCCTTACTAGCGGGAGGCAAACCTACGAGCAGTACTTC.

This clonotype was found many times. The CDR3 nucleotides are TGTGCTAGTGGTTTCGGGGAGACCCAGTACTTC. Amino acids: CASGFGETQYF. The rearrangement links TRBV12-5 to TRBJ2-5; no clear D gene. Germline values: CDR1 LGHNT, CDR2 FRNRAP. CDR3 length: 11 amino acids. V lost 3 bases and J 5 bases, leaving 4 bases between the germline ends.

There are a few counts of this clonotype. This chain connects TRBV2 to TRBJ2-1; tentative D call: TRBD2 (5 bases). Germline loops: CDR1 SNHLY, CDR2 FYNNEI. V lost 3 bases and J lost 3, with 9 bases in between. This CDR3 has 14 amino acids. The CDR3 loop is CASSELRGYNEQFF. The CDR3 coding sequence is TGTGCCAGCAGTGAGTTACGGGGCTACAATGAGCAGTTCTTC.

This sequence joins TRBV20-1 and TRBJ2-3, with 11 positions matching TRBD2. J was trimmed by 4 bases and V by 1 base; bases with no gene match: 10. This CDR3 spans 17 amino acids. Germline values: CDR1 DFQATT, CDR2 SNEGSKA (reference sequence). The CDR3 nucleotides are TGCAGTGCTAGAGGGACTAGCGGGTTTGAAGGGGCAGATACGCAGTATTTT. Encoded protein: CSARGTSGFEGADTQYF.

This clonotype came up many times. The chain combines TRBV6-4 with TRBJ2-1; D call uncertain. V was pared by 2 bases and J by 1 base, with 6 bases between. The germline V gene has CDR1 MRHNA and CDR2 SNTAGT. The CDR3 runs to 14 residues. The CDR3 loop reads CASSDDGSYNEQFF. The CDR3, as DNA: TGTGCCAGCAGTGACGACGGTTCCTACAATGAGCAGTTCTTC.

This clonotype was detected many times. This chain connects TRBV7-8 to TRBJ2-7, with 15 bases lining up with TRBD2. Germline CDR1 SGHVS, CDR2 FQNEAQ. The CDR3 contains 17 residues. After removal of 2 bases from V and 2 bases from J, the junction contained 4 bases not matched to a gene. CDR3 sequence reads: CASSLRGLAGGPYEQYF. The CDR3 DNA reads as TGTGCCAGCAGCTTAAGAGGACTAGCGGGGGGGCCCTACGAGCAGTACTTC.

The chain is built from TRBV11-2 and TRBJ2-2; 7 nucleotides align to TRBD1. Germline CDR1 and CDR2: SGHAT and FQNNGV. V lost 8 bases, J lost 5 bases, and 20 bases stayed unmatched. The CDR3 runs to 18 residues. The CDR3 DNA reads TGTGCCAGCCTCAAGCCATGGAAGTACAGGGGACCGACCGGGGAGCTGTTTTTT. It encodes CASLKPWKYRGPTGELFF.

V is TRBV7-6 and J is TRBJ2-5; 7 bases align to TRBD1. Unmatched junction bases numbered 11, after V lost 0 bases and J lost 4 bases. The CDR3 covers 17 residues. From germline, CDR1 is SGHVS and CDR2 FNYEAQ. The CDR3 bases are TGTGCCAGCAGCTTAGCGTCAGTTATTCGACAGGGAGAGACCCAGTACTTC. Translated: CASSLASVIRQGETQYF.

This sequence joins TRBV7-2 and TRBJ2-7; D is undetermined. Trimming took off 1 base at V and 5 bases at J, with 9 bases between the two ends. The germline gives CDR1 SGHTA, CDR2 FQGNSA. The CDR3 sequence is 13 residues long. CDR3 sequence reads: CASSLETPHEQYF. CDR3 DNA sequence: TGTGCCAGCAGCTTAGAAACCCCCCACGAGCAGTACTTC.

The J gene is TRBJ2-7, the V gene TRBV5-6, with TRBD2 as a possible D gene (6 bases). The CDR3 consists of 17 residues. The V end lost 5 bases, the J end lost 3 bases, and 24 bases lay between the germline ends. Germline V CDR1 and CDR2: SGHDT, YYEEEE. CDR3 sequence reads: CASSKYRWGTANYEQYF. For the CDR3, the DNA is TGTGCCAGCAGTAAGTATCGGTGGGGGACTGCGAACTACGAGCAGTACTTC.

There are a few counts of this clonotype. The V and J genes are TRBV2 and TRBJ2-1; D possibly uses TRBD1 or TRBD2 (5 bases each). V was cut by 6 bases and J by 6 bases, with 18 bases left in between. CDR3 length equals 15 residues. Looked up from germline, CDR1 is SNHLY and CDR2 is FYNNEI. The CDR3 bases are TGTGCCAGCAGAAAAGGGACGGAGAACATCAATGAGCAGTTCTTC. It translates to CASRKGTENINEQFF.

The chain's CDR3 is CASSRGVSWNEQFF. Written as DNA, the CDR3 is TGTGCCAGCAGTCGAGGCGTAAGTTGGAATGAGCAGTTCTTC. The chain is built from TRBV2 and TRBJ2-1; no clear D gene. The V gene lost 5 bases and the J gene lost 7 bases, with 15 bases spanning the gap. Germline CDR1 SNHLY, CDR2 FYNNEI. This CDR3 has 14 residues.

This clonotype was found once. The chain uses TRBV7-2 and TRBJ2-1; no reliable D call. Trimming left V 7 bases short and J 1 base short, with 8 bases between. Germline values: CDR1 SGHTA, CDR2 FQGNSA. CDR3 length: 13 amino acids. CDR3 sequence: CASNLVSYNEQFF. The CDR3 DNA reads TGTGCCAGCAACCTGGTGTCCTACAATGAGCAGTTCTTC.

This clonotype was seen a few times. This chain joins TRBV7-9 and TRBJ2-6, with a possible D match to TRBD2 (5 bases). Deletions cut 4 bases from V and 4 bases from J, with 11 bases between. CDR1 is SEHNR, CDR2 FQNEAQ, per germline (reference sequence). The length of the CDR3 is 15 residues. The CDR3 region is CASSSGVTGANVLTF. The CDR3, as DNA: TGTGCCAGCAGCTCCGGGGTTACCGGGGCCAACGTCCTGACTTTC.